This paragraph reports one TCR beta chain. This sample stems from a study of Ad26.COV2.S vaccination and SARS-CoV-2 variants. Sequencing used immunoSEQ multiplex PCR; TCRdb keeps in-frame clones, though not all of them. The sample has hundreds of thousands of clones, more than 80% seen once. The treatment: 15 to 20 received Ad26.COV2.S at low or high dose, single or two shots; about 5 received placebo; per-sample allocation not given. Collection of samples fell on day 63 after the first vaccine or placebo injection. The V and J ends lost 6 bases and 4 bases respectively, with 19 bases between them. The CDR3 contains 14 residues. Germline lookup yields CDR1 SQVTM and CDR2 ANQGSEA.

The material sequenced was peripheral blood, taken in a trial of Ad26.COV2.S vaccine versus placebo. This sequence was found in a person aged 18-65 years who received the Ad26.COV2.S COVID-19 vaccine or a placebo. The chain carries TRBV29-1 and TRBJ2-7; tentative D call: TRBD2 (5 bases). CDR3: CSVGSPISAYEQYF. The CDR3 region has the DNA TGCAGCGTCGGCTCCCCCATTAGCGCGTACGAGCAGTACTTC.